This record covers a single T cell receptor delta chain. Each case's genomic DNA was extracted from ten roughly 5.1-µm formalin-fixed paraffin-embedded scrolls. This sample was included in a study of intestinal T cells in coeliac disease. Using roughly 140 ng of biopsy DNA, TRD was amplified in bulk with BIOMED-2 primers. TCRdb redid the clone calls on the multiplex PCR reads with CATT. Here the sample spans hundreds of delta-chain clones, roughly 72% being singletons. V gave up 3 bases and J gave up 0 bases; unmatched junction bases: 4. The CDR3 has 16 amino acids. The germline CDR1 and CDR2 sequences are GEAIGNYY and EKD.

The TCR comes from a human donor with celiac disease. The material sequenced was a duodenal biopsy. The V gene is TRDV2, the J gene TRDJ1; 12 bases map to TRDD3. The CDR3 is CACDRLGDTHTDKLIF. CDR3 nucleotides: TGTGCCTGTGACCGGCTGGGGGATACGCACACCGATAAACTCATCTTT.